A selection of T cell receptor beta chains follows, all from one sample in a study of beta chain features in type 1 diabetes. Data came from immunoSEQ multiplex PCR; TCRdb stores just in-frame clones and leaves some out. There are 200,000 to 300,000 clones in the sample; approximately 11% occur only once, and approximately 0.015% lies in the top ten. Input material: naive CD4+ T cells from blood. The receptor source for this set is a man under 40 with type 1 diabetes. Both conserved end residues are part of each CDR3. A D gene is named only where the DNA matches it firmly. Expanded clones get a size class; other rows say once, few or many, or leave the size out.

size	D	V	J	CDR3	DNA
few	.	TRBV14	TRBJ2-7	CASSPTDVYEQYF	TGTGCCAGCAGTCCGACAGATGTCTACGAGCAGTACTTC
.	TRBD1	TRBV7-9	TRBJ2-7	CASSPSGQGAEQYF	TGTGCCAGCAGCCCCTCGGGACAGGGGGCCGAGCAGTACTTC
.	.	TRBV5-1	TRBJ2-1	CASSRQFGNEQFF	TGCGCCAGCAGCCGACAGTTTGGCAATGAGCAGTTCTTC
.	TRBD2	TRBV6-5	TRBJ2-7	CASSRGSGNSYEQYF	TGTGCCAGCAGCCGGGGGAGCGGGAACTCCTACGAGCAGTACTTC
few	TRBD2	TRBV30	TRBJ2-3	CAWSYHLLAGGPPDTQYF	TGTGCCTGGAGTTATCATCTTCTAGCGGGGGGGCCCCCAGATACGCAGTATTTT
few	TRBD2	TRBV4-1	TRBJ2-1	CASSRPGTSGGREQFF	TGCGCCAGCAGCCGACCGGGGACTAGCGGGGGACGAGAGCAGTTCTTC
.	TRBD1	TRBV7-2	TRBJ2-1	CASRDRGNEQFF	TGTGCCAGCAGGGACAGGGGCAATGAGCAGTTCTTC
.	.	TRBV4-1	TRBJ2-1	CASSQGLAANSYNEQFF	TGCGCCAGCAGCCAAGGGCTAGCAGCAAACTCCTACAATGAGCAGTTCTTC
.	.	TRBV12-5	TRBJ2-5	CASGLSGSETQYF	TGTGCTAGTGGTTTGAGCGGCAGTGAGACCCAGTACTTC
few	.	TRBV5-4	TRBJ1-2	CASSHYEQDYGYTF	TGCGCCAGCAGCCATTATGAACAGGACTATGGCTACACCTTC
.	.	TRBV5-1	TRBJ2-7	CASSIRDPAGEQYF	TGCGCCAGCAGCATACGGGACCCCGCGGGGGAGCAGTACTTC
.	.	TRBV7-2	TRBJ1-1	CAIVSGVNTEAFF	TGTGCCATCGTCAGCGGGGTGAACACTGAAGCTTTCTTT
few	TRBD1	TRBV7-9	TRBJ1-2	CASSENPGQGNPGYTF	TGTGCCAGCAGCGAGAACCCGGGACAGGGTAATCCTGGCTACACCTTC
.	.	TRBV25-1	TRBJ1-6	CASIGGANSPLHF	TGTGCCAGCATAGGCGGAGCTAATTCACCCCTCCACTTT
few	.	TRBV7-9	TRBJ1-5	CASSLGAGAYSNQPQHF	TGTGCCAGCAGCTTAGGGGCAGGGGCTTATAGCAATCAGCCCCAGCATTTT